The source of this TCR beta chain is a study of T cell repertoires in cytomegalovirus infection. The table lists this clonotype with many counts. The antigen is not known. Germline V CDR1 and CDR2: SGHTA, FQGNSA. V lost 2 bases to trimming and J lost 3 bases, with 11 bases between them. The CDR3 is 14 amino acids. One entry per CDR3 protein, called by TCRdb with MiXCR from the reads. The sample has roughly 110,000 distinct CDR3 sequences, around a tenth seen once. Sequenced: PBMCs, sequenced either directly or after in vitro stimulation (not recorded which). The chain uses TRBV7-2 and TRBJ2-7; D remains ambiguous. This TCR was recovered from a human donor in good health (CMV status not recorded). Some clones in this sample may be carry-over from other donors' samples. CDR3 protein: CASSLNALGYEQYF. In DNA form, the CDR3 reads TGTGCCAGCAGCTTAAACGCGTTGGGCTACGAGCAGTACTTC.